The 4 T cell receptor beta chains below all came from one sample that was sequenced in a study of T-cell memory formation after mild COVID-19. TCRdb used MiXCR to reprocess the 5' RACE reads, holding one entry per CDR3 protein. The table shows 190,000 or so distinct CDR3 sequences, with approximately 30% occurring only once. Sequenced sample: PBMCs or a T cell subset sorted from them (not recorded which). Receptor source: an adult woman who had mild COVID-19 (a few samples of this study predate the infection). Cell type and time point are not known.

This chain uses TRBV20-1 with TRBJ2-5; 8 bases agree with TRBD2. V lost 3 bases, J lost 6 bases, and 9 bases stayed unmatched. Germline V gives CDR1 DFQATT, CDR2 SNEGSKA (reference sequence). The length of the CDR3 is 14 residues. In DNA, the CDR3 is TGCAGTGCTAGCGGGACTAGTCGGCTCCAGACCCAGTACTTC. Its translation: CSASGTSRLQTQYF.

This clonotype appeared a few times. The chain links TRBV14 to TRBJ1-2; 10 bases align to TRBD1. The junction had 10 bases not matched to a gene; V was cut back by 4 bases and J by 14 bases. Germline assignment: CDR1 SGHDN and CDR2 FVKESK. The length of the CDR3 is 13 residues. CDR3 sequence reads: CASSLGTGVIMTF. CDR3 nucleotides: TGTGCCAGCAGCCTAGGGACAGGGGTCATAATGACCTTC.

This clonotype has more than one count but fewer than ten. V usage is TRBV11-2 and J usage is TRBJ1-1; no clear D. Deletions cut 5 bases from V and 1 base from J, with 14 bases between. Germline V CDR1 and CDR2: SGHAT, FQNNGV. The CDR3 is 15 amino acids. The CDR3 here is CASSVGWRRNTEAFF. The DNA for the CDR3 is TGTGCCAGCAGCGTAGGGTGGCGAAGGAACACTGAAGCTTTCTTT.

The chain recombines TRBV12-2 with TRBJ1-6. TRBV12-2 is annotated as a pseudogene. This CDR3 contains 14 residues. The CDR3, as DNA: TGTGCAAGTCGCTTAGTACTTCTGAGTTCACCCCTCCACTTT. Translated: CASRLVLLSSPLHF.